The 12 T cell receptor beta chains reported below all come from one sample, sequenced in a study of cytomegalovirus exposure and HLA in healthy donors. PCR employed 60 Vbeta and 13 Jbeta primers. Profiling relied on immunoSEQ multiplex PCR, and the TCRdb table lists in-frame clones only, not all of them. Among about 120,000 clones listed, around 80% were seen once. The specimen sequenced was PBMCs. All receptors come from a man aged 25 to 40 in good health and CMV-seronegative.

This chain joins TRBV19 and TRBJ1-5; no clear D. The CDR3 runs to 13 residues. The V gene's germline CDR1 is LNHDA and CDR2 SQIVND (reference sequence). V lost 11 bases, J lost 1 base, and 12 bases lay in between. CDR3 bases: TGTGCCCGATCAGGTGGAAGCAATCAGCCCCAGCATTTT. This codes for CARSGGSNQPQHF.

The rearrangement links TRBV4-2 to TRBJ2-1, with D possibly matching TRBD2 (7 bases). V gave up 6 bases and J gave up 4 bases, with 16 bases separating them. Germline loops: CDR1 LGHNA, CDR2 YNFKEQ. This CDR3 is 15 amino acids long. The CDR3 loop reads CASRPRGGGYNEQFF. The CDR3 DNA sequence: TGTGCCAGCAGACCTAGAGGGGGGGGGTACAATGAGCAGTTCTTC.

The J gene is TRBJ2-2, the V gene TRBV4-1; D not certain. The germline CDR1 and CDR2 sequences are MGHRA and YSYEKL. V was pared by 4 bases and J by 5 bases, with 5 bases between. This CDR3 contains 12 residues. The CDR3 sequence is CASSPLTGELFF. In DNA form, the CDR3 reads TGCGCCAGCAGCCCCCTGACCGGGGAGCTGTTTTTT.

CDR3 nucleotide sequence: TGTGCCAGCAGCCGCGGACGGACAGTATCTGGAAACACCATATATTTT. It specifies CASSRGRTVSGNTIYF. The J gene is TRBJ1-3, the V gene TRBV7-8, with a weak D call TRBD1 (6 bases). Trimming left V 5 bases short and J 1 base short, with 15 bases between. This CDR3 region has 16 residues. Germline loops: CDR1 SGHVS, CDR2 FQNEAQ.

V gene TRBV25-1 combines with J gene TRBJ1-3, with TRBD1 as a possible D gene (6 bases). V lost 1 base and J lost 4, with 11 bases in between. Germline loops: CDR1 MGHDK, CDR2 SYGVNS. There are 15 residues in the CDR3. CDR3 loop: CASSESGGSGNTIYF. In nucleotides, the CDR3 is TGTGCCAGCAGTGAATCTGGGGGCTCGGGAAACACCATATATTTT. Filled out from reference TRBV25-1 and TRBJ1-3, the complete variable domain reads EADIYQTPRYLVIGTGKKITLECSQTMGHDKMYWYQQDPGMELHLIHYSYGVNSTEKGDLSSESTVSRIRTEHFPLTLESARPSHTSQYLCASSESGGSGNTIYFGEGSWLTVV.

V is TRBV18 and J is TRBJ2-3, with no clear D. Trimming cost V 3 bases and J 6 bases, with 13 bases left between them. Germline loops: CDR1 KGHSH, CDR2 LQKENI. CDR3 length equals 14 residues. CDR3 coding DNA: TGTGCCAGCTCACCTGCCCGTGGCCCTGATACGCAGTATTTT. Its protein is CASSPARGPDTQYF.

The chain employs TRBV6-6 and TRBJ2-5; D may be TRBD2 (7 bases). Trimming removed 0 bases from V and 11 bases from J, with 10 bases in between. In germline, CDR1 is MNHNY, CDR2 SVGAGI (reference sequence). CDR3 length: 12 residues. The CDR3, as DNA: TGTGCCAGCAGTTACTCAGGGGGGGAGCAGTACTTC. Translating gives CASSYSGGEQYF.

This clone was found a few times. The V gene is TRBV12-5, the J gene TRBJ2-2; 8 nucleotides match TRBD1. The V segment lost 6 bases and the J segment 2 bases; nucleotides outside the gene matches: 8. The germline CDR1 and CDR2 sequences are LGHNT and FRNRAP. CDR3 length: 16 residues. The CDR3: CASGSGQGPNTGELFF. CDR3 sequence (DNA): TGTGCTAGTGGCTCCGGACAGGGCCCTAACACCGGGGAGCTGTTTTTT. Complete variable domain (other parts from reference TRBV12-5 and TRBJ2-2): DARVTQTPRHKVTEMGQEVTMRCQPILGHNTVFWYRQTMMQGLELLAYFRNRAPLDDSGMPKDRFSAEMPDATLATLKIQPSEPRDSAVYFCASGSGQGPNTGELFFGEGSRLTVL.

This chain connects TRBV5-1 to TRBJ1-2; possible D gene TRBD1, 6 bases. In germline, CDR1 is SGHRS, CDR2 YFSETQ. V was pared by 4 bases and J by 6 bases, with 16 bases between. This CDR3 has 14 residues. The CDR3 DNA sequence: TGCGCCAGCAGCACAGGGTTGGGTGGCAATGGCTACACCTTC. Residues: CASSTGLGGNGYTF.

V is TRBV28 and J is TRBJ2-3, with 8 positions matching TRBD2. Germline V gene lookup returns CDR1 MDHEN and CDR2 SYDVKM. The CDR3 extends over 16 amino acids. V was pared by 3 bases and J by 4 bases, with 9 bases of the junction left unmatched. This chain's CDR3 is CASSLAGAGVSDTQYF. The CDR3 DNA reads as TGTGCCAGCAGTTTGGCGGGAGCGGGGGTGTCAGATACGCAGTATTTT. The complete variable domain, with remaining parts taken from reference TRBV28 and TRBJ2-3, reads DVKVTQSSRYLVKRTGEKVFLECVQDMDHENMFWYRQDPGLGLRLIYFSYDVKMKEKGDIPEGYSVSREKKERFSLILESASTNQTSMYLCASSLAGAGVSDTQYFGPGTRLTVL.

The CDR3 DNA is TGTGCCAGCACACCGGGACAAGACACTTATAGCAATCAGCCCCAGCATTTT. Translating it yields CASTPGQDTYSNQPQHF. The chain combines TRBV28 with TRBJ1-5, with D maybe TRBD1 (6 bases). The V and J ends lost 7 bases and 0 bases respectively, with 19 bases between them. The CDR3 loop spans 17 amino acids. CDR1 and CDR2 (germline): MDHEN, SYDVKM.

The chain couples TRBV18 to TRBJ1-2; TRBD1 agrees at 9 bases. V lost 5 bases to trimming and J lost 4 bases; unmatched junction nucleotides: 8. CDR3 length: 15 amino acids. Germline V CDR1 and CDR2: KGHSH, LQKENI. CDR3 residues: CASSAGQGVSYGYTF. CDR3 bases: TGTGCCAGCTCAGCGGGACAGGGTGTCAGCTATGGCTACACCTTC.